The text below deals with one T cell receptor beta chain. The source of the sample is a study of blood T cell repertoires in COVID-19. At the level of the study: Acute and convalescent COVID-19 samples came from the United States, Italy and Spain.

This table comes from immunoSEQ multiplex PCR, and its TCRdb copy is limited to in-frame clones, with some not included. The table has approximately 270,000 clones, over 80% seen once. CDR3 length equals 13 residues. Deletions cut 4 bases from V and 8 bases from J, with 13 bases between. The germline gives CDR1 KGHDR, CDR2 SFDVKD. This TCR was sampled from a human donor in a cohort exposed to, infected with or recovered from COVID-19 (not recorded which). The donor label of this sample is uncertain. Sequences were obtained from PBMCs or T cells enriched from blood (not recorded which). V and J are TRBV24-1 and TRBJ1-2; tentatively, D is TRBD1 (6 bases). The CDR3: CATSEEQGLGYTF. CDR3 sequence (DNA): TGTGCCACCAGTGAAGAACAGGGCTTAGGCTACACCTTC.